The rows below give T cell receptor beta chains drawn from one sample of a study of CD8+CD57+ T cells in acquired aplastic anemia. TCRdb independently ran MiXCR on the reads; one entry per CDR3 protein. This table has about 190,000 distinct CDR3 sequences, less than 60% appearing once. Sequencing input: sorted CD4+, CD8+, or CD8+CD57+ T cells (not recorded which) from PBMCs. Receptors originate from a human donor with aplastic anemia. Both conserved end residues are part of each CDR3. A D gene is named only where the DNA matches it firmly. A clone size is listed for some rows: how often the clone was seen (once, few, many), or a class if it is expanded.

V gene: TRBV19
clone size: -
D gene: TRBD1
J gene: TRBJ2-5
CDR3 DNA: TGTGCCAGTAGTTCCCACAGGGGGCAAGAGACCCAGTACTTC
CDR3 protein: CASSSHRGQETQYF

V gene: TRBV6-1
clone size: many
D gene: TRBD2
J gene: TRBJ2-7
CDR3 DNA: TGTGCCAGCAGCCCTATGGGTCGACTAGCGGGAGATAACGAGCAGTACTTC
CDR3 protein: CASSPMGRLAGDNEQYF

V gene: TRBV7-9
clone size: few
D gene: -
J gene: TRBJ2-1
CDR3 DNA: TGTGCCAGCAGCTTATATGATGAGCAGTTCTTC
CDR3 protein: CASSLYDEQFF

V gene: TRBV29-1
clone size: -
D gene: -
J gene: TRBJ2-1
CDR3 DNA: TGCAGCCACATACCCCTAGATAAATACAATGAGCAGTTCTTC
CDR3 protein: CSHIPLDKYNEQFF

V gene: TRBV20-1
clone size: -
D gene: -
J gene: TRBJ2-3
CDR3 DNA: TGCAGTGCCCGTCTTGGGGATACGCAGTATTTT
CDR3 protein: CSARLGDTQYF

V gene: TRBV12-3/TRBV12-4
clone size: -
D gene: -
J gene: TRBJ2-5
CDR3 DNA: TGTGCCAGCAGTCGCGGGACCGTTAAAGGCGAGACCCAGTACTTC
CDR3 protein: CASSRGTVKGETQYF

V gene: TRBV25-1
clone size: -
D gene: -
J gene: TRBJ2-7
CDR3 DNA: TGTGCCAGCAGCTCTGTAAGGAAGGGACCCGGGAACCCCTACGAGCAGTACTTC
CDR3 protein: CASSSVRKGPGNPYEQYF

V gene: TRBV20-1
clone size: -
D gene: -
J gene: TRBJ1-5
CDR3 DNA: TGCAGTGCTAGAGTGGGGAGGAGCAATCAGCCCCAGCATTTT
CDR3 protein: CSARVGRSNQPQHF

V gene: TRBV5-1
clone size: many
D gene: -
J gene: TRBJ1-1
CDR3 DNA: TGCGCCAGCAGAGACCAACAGGGCATGAACACTGAAGCTTTCTTT
CDR3 protein: CASRDQQGMNTEAFF

V gene: TRBV4-2
clone size: many
D gene: -
J gene: TRBJ1-1
CDR3 DNA: TGTGCCAGCAGCCAGTCTTGGACTGAAGCTTTCTTT
CDR3 protein: CASSQSWTEAFF

V gene: TRBV9
clone size: -
D gene: -
J gene: TRBJ2-7
CDR3 DNA: TGTGCCAGCAGCGTAGGGCAGTACCACGAGCAGTACTTC
CDR3 protein: CASSVGQYHEQYF

V gene: TRBV15
clone size: once
D gene: TRBD2
J gene: TRBJ2-3
CDR3 DNA: TGTGCCACCAGCAGAGATGCCCCACTGAGTACTAGCGGGGCGACAGATACGCAGTATTTT
CDR3 protein: CATSRDAPLSTSGATDTQYF

V gene: TRBV25-1
clone size: -
D gene: -
J gene: TRBJ2-7
CDR3 DNA: TGTGCCAGCAGAAGGGACGAATACGAGCAGTACTTC
CDR3 protein: CASRRDEYEQYF

V gene: TRBV10-2
clone size: few
D gene: TRBD1
J gene: TRBJ1-4
CDR3 DNA: TGCGCCAGCAACCGAGGGGGCGAAAAACTGTTTTTT
CDR3 protein: CASNRGGEKLFF

V gene: TRBV6-7
clone size: many
D gene: -
J gene: TRBJ2-7
CDR3 DNA: TGTGCCAGCAGTTACTTAGGGGCCGAGCAGTACTTC
CDR3 protein: CASSYLGAEQYF

V gene: TRBV12-3/TRBV12-4
clone size: many
D gene: -
J gene: TRBJ2-7
CDR3 DNA: TGTGCCGGCAGTTTCAGGAGAAACTACGAGCAGTACTTC
CDR3 protein: CAGSFRRNYEQYF

V gene: TRBV20-1
clone size: few
D gene: -
J gene: TRBJ1-2
CDR3 DNA: TGCAGTGCTAGGGAGGCAGGACGGAACTATGGCTACACCTTC
CDR3 protein: CSAREAGRNYGYTF

V gene: TRBV20-1
clone size: few
D gene: -
J gene: TRBJ1-5
CDR3 DNA: TGCAGTGCTAGAGAGGCACTTAATCAGCCCCAGCATTTT
CDR3 protein: CSAREALNQPQHF

V gene: TRBV2
clone size: -
D gene: TRBD1
J gene: TRBJ1-2
CDR3 DNA: TGTGCCACAAGGGACAGGGGAAATGGCTACACCTTC
CDR3 protein: CATRDRGNGYTF

V gene: TRBV15
clone size: many
D gene: -
J gene: TRBJ2-3
CDR3 DNA: TGTGCCACCAGCAGCGAAGTTTACACAGATACGCAGTATTTT
CDR3 protein: CATSSEVYTDTQYF

V gene: TRBV19
clone size: -
D gene: -
J gene: TRBJ2-7
CDR3 DNA: TGTGCCAGTAGTAGGCTACTGACTGCCTACGAGCAGTACTTC
CDR3 protein: CASSRLLTAYEQYF

V gene: TRBV15
clone size: -
D gene: TRBD1
J gene: TRBJ1-2
CDR3 DNA: TGTGCCACCAGCTCCGGGACAGGGGGAGTGTCGGGCTATGGCTACACCTTC
CDR3 protein: CATSSGTGGVSGYGYTF

V gene: TRBV24-1
clone size: -
D gene: TRBD2
J gene: TRBJ2-3
CDR3 DNA: TGTGCACTCCCCGGGACTAGCGGGAATACGCAGTATTTT
CDR3 protein: CALPGTSGNTQYF

V gene: TRBV19
clone size: many
D gene: -
J gene: TRBJ2-7
CDR3 DNA: TGTGCCAGTAAGATTCATGCGGCCGGGAGTGACGAGCAGTACTTC
CDR3 protein: CASKIHAAGSDEQYF

V gene: TRBV29-1
clone size: -
D gene: -
J gene: TRBJ2-7
CDR3 DNA: TGCAGCGGGAGGACTAACTCCTACGAGCAGTACTTC
CDR3 protein: CSGRTNSYEQYF

V gene: TRBV29-1
clone size: many
D gene: TRBD2
J gene: TRBJ2-5
CDR3 DNA: TGCAGCGCCAGAGGGGGGGGCGGGAGGGCAGAGACCCAGTACTTC
CDR3 protein: CSARGGGGRAETQYF

V gene: TRBV4-1
clone size: few
D gene: -
J gene: TRBJ1-6
CDR3 DNA: TGCGCCAGCTCTGATAATTCACCCCTCCACTTT
CDR3 protein: CASSDNSPLHF

V gene: TRBV2
clone size: -
D gene: -
J gene: TRBJ1-1
CDR3 DNA: TGTGCCAGCAGCACAGGGTACACTGAAGCTTTCTTT
CDR3 protein: CASSTGYTEAFF

V gene: TRBV5-1
clone size: many
D gene: TRBD1
J gene: TRBJ1-2
CDR3 DNA: TGCGCCAGCAGCTTGGGGACAGGAGCAGTGAACTATGGCTACACCTTC
CDR3 protein: CASSLGTGAVNYGYTF

V gene: TRBV6-5
clone size: few
D gene: -
J gene: TRBJ2-2
CDR3 DNA: TGTGCCAGCAGTTATAAAGGGCGTTACACCGGGGAGCTGTTTTTT
CDR3 protein: CASSYKGRYTGELFF

V gene: TRBV10-1
clone size: -
D gene: TRBD1
J gene: TRBJ2-2
CDR3 DNA: TGTGCCAGCTATTCAGAGGGGGCCGGCACCGGGGAGCTGTTTTTT
CDR3 protein: CASYSEGAGTGELFF

V gene: TRBV10-3
clone size: many
D gene: -
J gene: TRBJ1-5
CDR3 DNA: TGTGCCATCAGTGGACCAGGGAATCAGCCCCAGCATTTT
CDR3 protein: CAISGPGNQPQHF

V gene: TRBV5-1
clone size: many
D gene: TRBD1
J gene: TRBJ2-5
CDR3 DNA: TGCGCCAGCAGTCACCAGGGGGCGGAAGAGACCCAGTACTTC
CDR3 protein: CASSHQGAEETQYF

V gene: TRBV15
clone size: -
D gene: -
J gene: TRBJ1-6
CDR3 DNA: TGTGCCACCAGCAGAGATTATCATGGGGCTTTATCTTCACCCCTCCACTTT
CDR3 protein: CATSRDYHGALSSPLHF